The clone carrying this T cell receptor beta chain appeared many times. Its antigen is as yet unknown. V lost 0 bases to trimming and J lost 0 bases, with 5 bases between them. Germline CDR1 SQVTM, CDR2 ANQGSEA. The CDR3 is 13 residues long. This record belongs to a study of identical twins' blood T cells. Overall study results and limits: Abundant TCRbeta CDR3s overlapped more between twins than with unrelated donors.

TCRdb called the 5' RACE reads again in MiXCR, with one record for every CDR3 protein. The sample contains around 380,000 distinct CDR3 sequences, about 28% of which appear only once. Sequenced input: PBMCs. V and J are TRBV29-1 and TRBJ1-1, with a tentative D call TRBD1 (5 bases). The receptor was derived from a woman aged 18-55 years in good health. The CDR3 loop is CSVEEGLNTEAFF. DNA for the CDR3: TGCAGCGTTGAAGAGGGGCTGAACACTGAAGCTTTCTTT.